These 23 T cell receptor beta chains were sequenced from one sample in a study of beta chain features in type 1 diabetes. Of the isolated RNA, all was reverse transcribed, and so the sequenced material was expressed TCRB transcripts. Assay used: immunoSEQ multiplex PCR; TCRdb lists only in-frame clones, some missing. The sample shows 860,000 or so clones, about 17% of them seen only once. The sample comprised naive CD4+ T cells from blood. The receptors stem from a woman aged 18-29 years in good health.

This clone was recorded a few times. The rearrangement joins TRBV10-3 to TRBJ2-1, with D perhaps TRBD1 (5 bases). CDR1 and CDR2 from the germline V gene are ENHRY and SYGVKD. The CDR3 consists of 14 residues. Trimming cost V 5 bases and J 4 bases, with 12 bases left between them. The CDR3 spells CAISKQDGYNEQFF. The CDR3 DNA reads TGTGCCATCAGTAAACAGGACGGTTACAATGAGCAGTTCTTC.

This sequence joins TRBV9 and TRBJ2-7; no reliable D call. The germline gives CDR1 SGDLS, CDR2 YYNGEE. The CDR3 extends over 14 amino acids. Trimming took 0 bases from V and 2 from J, leaving 9 bases between them. This CDR3 reads CASSVASPPYEQYF. The CDR3, as DNA: TGTGCCAGCAGCGTAGCTTCCCCCCCCTACGAGCAGTACTTC.

The rearrangement joins TRBV7-9 to TRBJ2-7; 13 nucleotides agree with TRBD2. This CDR3 has 15 residues. Looked up from germline, CDR1 is SEHNR and CDR2 is FQNEAQ (reference sequence). With V trimmed by 5 bases and J by 6 bases, 7 bases remained unmatched. CDR3 region: CASSPGTSGTGEQYF. The CDR3, as DNA: TGTGCCAGCAGCCCGGGGACTAGCGGGACTGGCGAGCAGTACTTC.

As to this clone: Other DNA sequences within the sample encode an identical CDR3. V usage is TRBV7-2 and J usage is TRBJ2-1, with D tentatively TRBD2 (6 bases). CDR3 length: 15 residues. Germline lookup yields CDR1 SGHTA and CDR2 FQGNSA. Between the trimmed V and J ends, which lost 2 bases and 1 base, there was a span of 9 bases. The CDR3 is CASSLSGGSYNEQFF. DNA for the CDR3: TGTGCCAGCAGCTTATCTGGGGGGTCCTACAATGAGCAGTTCTTC.

V is TRBV13 and J is TRBJ2-7; D unclear. The V gene's germline CDR1 is PRHDT and CDR2 FYEKMQ (reference sequence). The length of the CDR3 is 13 residues. V was cut by 4 bases and J by 2 bases, with 9 bases left in between. The CDR3 DNA follows: TGTGCCAGCAGCTCCCGACTCCCCTACGAGCAGTACTTC. This translates into CASSSRLPYEQYF.

A few counts support this clone. The rearrangement uses TRBV4-3 and TRBJ2-1, with D possibly TRBD1 on 5 matching bases. The CDR3 extends over 16 amino acids. Deletions cut 2 bases from V and 7 bases from J, with 18 bases between. Germline V gene lookup returns CDR1 LGHNA and CDR2 YSLEER. The CDR3 nucleotides read TGCGCCAGCAGCCAAATAGGCAGGGTATCAGAAAATGAGCAGTTCTTC. This gives the protein CASSQIGRVSENEQFF.

This chain uses TRBV20-1 with TRBJ2-1; D gene uncertain. Germline CDR1 DFQATT, CDR2 SNEGSKA (reference sequence). There are 11 residues in the CDR3. V lost 8 bases, J lost 4 bases, and 9 bases lay in between. CDR3 nucleotide sequence: TGCAGTACTCCCAGATACAATGAGCAGTTCTTC. It encodes CSTPRYNEQFF.

The V and J genes are TRBV5-1 and TRBJ2-1; D possibly corresponds to TRBD1 (6 bases). The CDR3 is 14 residues long. V was pared by 4 bases and J by 8 bases, with 16 bases between. Germline lookup yields CDR1 SGHRS and CDR2 YFSETQ. The CDR3 here is CASSPITGGDEQFF. CDR3 coding DNA: TGCGCCAGCAGCCCGATAACTGGGGGCGATGAGCAGTTCTTC.

The rearrangement joins TRBV19 to TRBJ2-1, with 8 bases matching TRBD2. CDR1 and CDR2 from the germline V gene are LNHDA and SQIVND (reference sequence). J lost 9 bases, V lost 1 base, and 5 bases had no gene match. This CDR3 region has 14 residues. This CDR3 reads CASSIAGRATEQFF. CDR3 nucleotides: TGTGCCAGTAGTATAGCCGGGAGGGCCACTGAGCAGTTCTTC.

The chain couples TRBV18 to TRBJ2-1; D is perhaps TRBD2 (5 bases). CDR1 is KGHSH and CDR2 is LQKENI in the germline V gene. CDR3 size: 13 residues. The ends were cut back, 0 bases at V and 12 bases at J, with 12 bases in the middle. CDR3 residues: CASSPPSSRPQFF. The CDR3 coding sequence is TGTGCCAGCTCACCACCGTCTAGCAGGCCGCAGTTCTTC.

The V gene is TRBV18, the J gene TRBJ2-5; D is ambiguous. Trimming pared 2 bases from V and 3 bases from J, leaving 4 bases between. There are 12 residues in the CDR3. CDR1 KGHSH and CDR2 LQKENI come from the germline V gene. Here the CDR3 reads CASSPAEETQYF. The CDR3 DNA is TGTGCCAGCTCACCAGCTGAAGAGACCCAGTACTTC.

V is TRBV6-5 and J is TRBJ1-2; D is uncertain. CDR1 and CDR2 from the germline V gene are MNHEY and SVGAGI. The CDR3 is 13 amino acids. V lost 6 bases to trimming and J lost 4 bases, with 12 bases between them. The CDR3 DNA follows: TGTGCCAGCAGCCCAGTTACTCTCTATGGCTACACCTTC. Its translation: CASSPVTLYGYTF.

The chain recombines TRBV5-4 with TRBJ1-3, with 7 bases that match TRBD1. The CDR3 runs to 15 residues. The V segment lost 4 bases and the J segment 3 bases; nucleotides outside the gene matches: 7. Germline V lookup: CDR1 SGHNT, CDR2 YYREEE (reference sequence). CDR3 nucleotides: TGTGCCAGCAGCACCGACAGGGCTGGTGGAAACACCATATATTTT. It is translated as CASSTDRAGGNTIYF.

The chain uses TRBV5-1 and TRBJ2-5; D is perhaps TRBD2 (5 bases). Germline V gene data show CDR1 as SGHRS and CDR2 as YFSETQ. Trimming took off 4 bases at V and 1 base at J, with 14 bases between the two ends. The CDR3 is 15 residues long. The CDR3 sequence: CASSAGQITQETQYF. The CDR3 nucleotides read TGCGCCAGCAGCGCGGGTCAGATTACCCAAGAGACCCAGTACTTC.

The J gene is TRBJ1-4, the V gene TRBV21-1; TRBD1 is the table's D call and was not checked against the DNA. TRBV21-1 is described as a pseudogene. This CDR3 is 15 amino acids long. The CDR3 DNA reads as TGTGCCAGCAGTCGCTCGGGACAGGCCTATGAAAAACTGTTTTTT. It codes for CASSRSGQAYEKLFF.

V is TRBV18 and J is TRBJ2-5; 8 bases line up with TRBD2. The CDR3 runs 16 residues. The trim removed 3 bases at V and 4 bases at J, leaving 10 bases unmatched. Germline-derived CDR1 and CDR2 are KGHSH and LQKENI. The CDR3 DNA reads as TGTGCCAGCTCACCTTTGTTGAGCGGGAGCTCAGAGACCCAGTACTTC. Amino acids: CASSPLLSGSSETQYF.

The chain is built from TRBV28 and TRBJ2-7; either TRBD1 or TRBD2 may supply D (5 bases each). From germline, CDR1 is MDHEN and CDR2 SYDVKM. V was trimmed by 2 bases and J by 3 bases, leaving 14 bases between them. This CDR3 is built from 15 residues. The CDR3 loop reads CASSLSPGPNYEQYF. CDR3 in DNA: TGTGCCAGCAGTTTAAGCCCGGGACCGAACTACGAGCAGTACTTC.

J is TRBJ2-7 and V is TRBV28; a possible D gene is TRBD1 (6 bases). Germline V gene data show CDR1 as MDHEN and CDR2 as SYDVKM. This CDR3 comprises 10 residues. V gave up 8 bases and J gave up 4 bases, with 6 bases separating them. The CDR3 DNA sequence: TGTGCCAGCGGACAGTACGAGCAGTACTTC. Protein: CASGQYEQYF.

V usage is TRBV21-1 and J usage is TRBJ2-7. TRBV21-1 is deemed a pseudogene. The CDR3 runs 15 residues. The DNA for the CDR3 is TGTGCCAGCAGGAGACGTGGGTGGCCCTCCTACGAGCAGTACTTC. Protein sequence: CASRRRGWPSYEQYF.

The table lists this clone with a few counts. V gene TRBV5-1 combines with J gene TRBJ1-1; D is unresolved. CDR3 length: 16 amino acids. The germline CDR1 and CDR2 sequences are SGHRS and YFSETQ. V was shortened by 1 base and J by 4 bases, with 17 bases between the two germline ends. The CDR3 region has the DNA TGCGCCAGCAGCTTGACTCCTAAAAGGGATGGCACTGAAGCTTTCTTT. Encoded protein: CASSLTPKRDGTEAFF.

This clone came up a few times. The rearrangement joins TRBV14 to TRBJ2-1; 7 bases match TRBD2. The CDR3 length is 20 residues. Per germline, CDR1 SGHDN and CDR2 FVKESK. After removal of 4 bases from V and 5 bases from J, the junction contained 23 bases not matched to a gene. The CDR3 DNA is TGTGCCAGCAGCCCTTTATCGATCGGGGGAGGGCGCCCCTGGGACAATGAGCAGTTCTTC. Translated: CASSPLSIGGGRPWDNEQFF. Variable domain in full (rest from reference TRBV14 and TRBJ2-1): EAGVTQFPSHSVIEKGQTVTLRCDPISGHDNLYWYRRVMGKEIKFLLHFVKESKQDESGMPNNRFLAERTGGTYSTLKVQPAELEDSGVYFCASSPLSIGGGRPWDNEQFFGPGTRLTVL.

A few counts support this clone. The rearrangement uses TRBV7-6 and TRBJ2-4, with TRBD2 identical over 8 bases. Germline lookup yields CDR1 SGHVS and CDR2 FNYEAQ. This CDR3 is 17 amino acids long. V lost 8 bases, J lost 0 bases, and 12 bases stayed unmatched. The CDR3, as DNA: TGTGCCAGCTGGCCGGGACTAGGCTTACTAGCCAAAAACATTCAGTACTTC. Its protein product is CASWPGLGLLAKNIQYF.

This clone was counted only a few times. V is TRBV28 and J is TRBJ2-1; D tentatively fits TRBD1 or TRBD2 (5 bases each). The CDR3 has 16 amino acids. V lost 6 bases and J 5 bases, leaving 20 bases between the germline ends. The germline V gene has CDR1 MDHEN and CDR2 SYDVKM. CDR3 region: CASSTAAAGSDNEQFF. As DNA, the CDR3 is TGTGCCAGCAGCACCGCCGCGGCAGGGAGCGACAATGAGCAGTTCTTC.